This T cell receptor beta chain derives from a study of T cells in Graves' hyperthyroidism and ophthalmopathy. Thyroid ultrasound and orbital computed tomography, with clinical symptoms and serum thyroxine and TRAb, informed diagnoses. This sample holds PBMCs from 10 ml fresh peripheral blood. Trimming at V came to 2 bases and at J to 0 bases, leaving 7 bases not matched to a gene. Germline CDR1 GTSNPN, CDR2 SVGIG (reference sequence). This CDR3 is 17 amino acids long. TCR beta CDR3 regions were amplified from RNA transcripts. The HTBI primer set drove a first-round RT-PCR of the TCR CDR3. TCRdb ran MiXCR on the multiplex PCR reads and lists one entry per CDR3 protein. The sample contains hundreds of thousands of distinct CDR3 sequences, roughly 22% of which appear only once. Study conclusions and caveats: A median 6.5 months before onset, the model predicted ophthalmopathy. Also found in blood were most expanded thyroid clonotypes above 0.001.

This clonotype was detected a few times. Its antigen remains unidentified. This chain uses TRBV30 with TRBJ2-7; 13 bases agree with TRBD2. The receptor was derived from a man aged 25 to 45 with Graves' ophthalmopathy. Sequenced sample: blood. Here the CDR3 DNA reads TGTGCCTGGAGTTACGGACTAGCGGGAGCACTCTCCTACGAGCAGTACTTC. Amino acid sequence: CAWSYGLAGALSYEQYF. Drawing the rest from reference TRBV30 and TRBJ2-7, the complete variable domain is SQTIHQWPATLVQPVGSPLSLECTVEGTSNPNLYWYRQAAGRGLQLLFYSVGIGQISSEVPQNLSASRPQDRQFILSSKKLLLSDSGFYLCAWSYGLAGALSYEQYFGPGTRLTVT.